This is a list of T cell receptor beta chains from one sample in a study of T cell responses to AZD1222 COVID-19 vaccine. Produced via immunoSEQ multiplex PCR; TCRdb's table is partial and in-frame only. The data contain around 250,000 clones, over 90% of them singletons. Sequencing used peripheral blood, obtained on day 0 of AZD1222 vaccination. These receptors all come from an adult in good health. The CDR3 runs from the conserved cysteine through the conserved F or W. A D gene is named only where the DNA matches it firmly. Size is omitted from some rows. Given values are once, few, many or a class for expanded clones.

V gene	J gene	D gene	clone size	CDR3 protein	CDR3 DNA
TRBV7-8	TRBJ1-4	-	-	CASSPHGLPSTNEKLFF	TGTGCCAGCAGCCCCCACGGCCTACCCTCAACTAATGAAAAACTGTTTTTT
TRBV14	TRBJ2-3	-	-	CASSQGKPPDTQYF	TGTGCCAGCAGCCAGGGGAAGCCCCCAGATACGCAGTATTTT
TRBV28	TRBJ1-1	-	-	CASSKTLGAFF	TGTGCCAGCAGTAAAACCCTAGGAGCTTTCTTT
TRBV19	TRBJ1-5	-	-	CASSIPTGKGNQPQHF	TGTGCCAGTAGTATCCCCACAGGGAAAGGGAATCAGCCCCAGCATTTT
TRBV28	TRBJ1-6	-	-	CASGWGNSPLHF	TGTGCCAGCGGGTGGGGGAATTCACCCCTCCACTTT
TRBV4-1	TRBJ2-1	TRBD2	-	CASSLKVAGGQFF	TGCGCCAGCAGCCTCAAGGTGGCGGGAGGGCAGTTCTTC
TRBV5-4	TRBJ2-7	-	-	CASSFGPDEYEQYF	TGTGCCAGCAGCTTCGGACCGGACGAATACGAGCAGTACTTC
TRBV28	TRBJ1-1	TRBD1	once	CASSFNRGPGSTEAFF	TGTGCCAGCAGTTTCAACAGGGGGCCCGGAAGCACTGAAGCTTTCTTT
TRBV4-1	TRBJ1-2	-	-	CASSQDGGDGYTF	TGCGCCAGCAGCCAAGATGGGGGAGATGGCTACACCTTC
TRBV2	TRBJ2-1	TRBD1	-	CASTPRDSYNEQFF	TGTGCCAGCACCCCCCGGGACAGCTACAATGAGCAGTTCTTC
TRBV2	TRBJ2-7	TRBD2	-	CASTRSTSGGYEQYF	TGTGCCAGCACCAGATCGACTAGCGGGGGCTACGAGCAGTACTTC
TRBV7-6	TRBJ2-1	-	-	CASSAGREQFF	TGTGCCAGCAGCGCAGGGAGGGAGCAGTTCTTC
TRBV7-9	TRBJ1-1	-	-	CASTLEGGALAEAFF	TGTGCCAGCACCCTAGAGGGGGGGGCTCTCGCCGAAGCTTTCTTT
TRBV4-2	TRBJ2-1	-	-	CASSRVASVYNEQFF	TGTGCCAGCAGCCGGGTGGCGTCCGTCTACAATGAGCAGTTCTTC
TRBV2	TRBJ2-2	-	-	CASSARAYTGELFF	TGTGCCAGCAGCGCCAGGGCCTACACCGGGGAGCTGTTTTTT
TRBV7-9	TRBJ1-1	-	-	CASSPEDFEAFF	TGTGCCAGCAGCCCCGAAGATTTTGAAGCTTTCTTT
TRBV7-9	TRBJ2-7	-	-	CASSPGSYEQYF	TGTGCCAGCAGCCCCGGCTCCTACGAGCAGTACTTC
TRBV30	TRBJ2-6	-	-	CAGGRPWANVLTF	TGTGCCGGGGGGCGGCCCTGGGCCAACGTCCTGACTTTC
TRBV6-2/TRBV6-3	TRBJ2-7	-	-	CASSYSPGSAGDNYEQYF	TGTGCCAGCAGTTACTCCCCCGGATCTGCGGGGGACAACTACGAGCAGTACTTC
TRBV13	TRBJ2-4	-	-	CASSLGFSKNIQYF	TGTGCCAGCAGCTTAGGCTTTTCCAAAAACATTCAGTACTTC
TRBV27	TRBJ2-5	TRBD2	-	CASSNSGTSKWQTQYF	TGTGCCAGCAGTAACTCCGGGACTAGTAAGTGGCAGACCCAGTACTTC
TRBV5-1	TRBJ1-1	-	-	CASSGGGTEAFF	TGCGCCAGCAGCGGAGGCGGGACTGAAGCTTTCTTT
TRBV5-1	TRBJ2-1	-	-	CASSPEGDGEQFF	TGCGCCAGCAGCCCGGAGGGAGATGGTGAGCAGTTCTTC
TRBV5-1	TRBJ2-1	-	-	CASSLWTSPGNEQFF	TGCGCCAGCAGCCTATGGACATCCCCGGGCAATGAGCAGTTCTTC
TRBV7-2	TRBJ1-5	-	-	CASSSTTGGGQSNQPQHF	TGTGCCAGCAGCTCCACCACTGGGGGGGGGCAGAGCAATCAGCCCCAGCATTTT
TRBV5-4	TRBJ2-1	-	-	CASSLGLSASYNEQFF	TGTGCCAGCAGCTTAGGGCTGAGCGCCTCCTACAATGAGCAGTTCTTC
TRBV2	TRBJ1-2	-	-	CASRGTLYGYTF	TGTGCCAGCAGGGGGACACTCTATGGCTACACCTTC
TRBV7-2	TRBJ1-1	-	-	CASSVSMNTEAFF	TGTGCCAGCAGCGTCTCGATGAACACTGAAGCTTTCTTT
TRBV25-1	TRBJ2-7	-	-	CASSGTYEQYF	TGTGCCAGCTCCGGGACGTACGAGCAGTACTTC
TRBV10-2	TRBJ2-2	TRBD2	once	CASRPWGRGGAGTGELFF	TGCGCCAGCAGGCCTTGGGGGCGCGGGGGGGCAGGCACCGGGGAGCTGTTTTTT
TRBV29-1	TRBJ2-7	TRBD2	once	CSGTVGGEGAYEQYF	TGCAGCGGAACCGTGGGGGGGGAAGGAGCCTACGAGCAGTACTTC
TRBV7-9	TRBJ2-7	TRBD2	-	CASSSEGLAGDEQYF	TGTGCCAGCAGCTCAGAGGGACTAGCGGGCGACGAGCAGTACTTC
TRBV6-5	TRBJ1-1	-	-	CASRSGGAGNTEAFF	TGTGCCAGCAGGTCCGGGGGGGCCGGGAACACTGAAGCTTTCTTT
TRBV20-1	TRBJ1-1	-	once	CSASQVVTEAFF	TGCAGTGCTAGTCAGGTGGTCACTGAAGCTTTCTTT
TRBV28	TRBJ2-7	TRBD1	-	CASSPVQKGADEQYF	TGTGCCAGCAGCCCCGTTCAAAAGGGGGCGGACGAGCAGTACTTC
TRBV29-1	TRBJ2-5	-	-	CSGRTGEETQYF	TGCAGCGGGCGGACGGGCGAAGAGACCCAGTACTTC
TRBV5-6	TRBJ2-1	TRBD2	-	CASSLGLAGLSSYNEQFF	TGTGCCAGCAGCTTGGGTCTAGCGGGCTTAAGCTCCTACAATGAGCAGTTCTTC
TRBV5-1	TRBJ1-6	TRBD1	-	CASSLGDRDSPLHF	TGCGCCAGCAGCTTGGGAGACAGGGACTCACCCCTCCACTTT
TRBV19	TRBJ2-3	TRBD2	-	CASSLSLSLSSSGRGRNAQYF	TGTGCCAGTAGCCTAAGCCTTAGTCTTAGCTCTAGCGGCCGAGGACGGAATGCGCAGTATTTT
TRBV21-1	TRBJ1-5	-	-	CASSRQPQHF	TGTGCCAGCAGTCGTCAGCCCCAGCATTTT
TRBV10-3	TRBJ2-3	TRBD2	-	CAISKTSGERADTQYF	TGTGCCATCAGTAAGACTAGCGGAGAACGGGCAGATACGCAGTATTTT
TRBV5-1	TRBJ2-3	-	-	CATGTESTDTQYF	TGCGCCACCGGGACGGAATCCACAGATACGCAGTATTTT
TRBV3-1/TRBV3-2	TRBJ1-2	-	-	CASSPDHSTLGGGYTF	TGTGCCAGCAGCCCTGACCATTCCACATTAGGCGGTGGCTACACCTTC
TRBV7-9	TRBJ2-7	TRBD2	-	CASSLRKFGGTSYEQYF	TGTGCCAGCAGCCTAAGGAAGTTCGGGGGGACCTCCTACGAGCAGTACTTC
TRBV7-9	TRBJ1-6	TRBD1	-	CASSSGQGLGSPLHF	TGTGCCAGCAGCTCTGGACAGGGATTAGGTTCACCCCTCCACTTT
TRBV7-7	TRBJ2-3	-	-	CASSLNAGGGTDTQYF	TGTGCCAGCAGCTTAAACGCGGGTGGGGGAACAGATACGCAGTATTTT
TRBV28	TRBJ1-2	TRBD1	-	CASGTGVNYGYTF	TGTGCCAGCGGGACAGGGGTCAACTATGGCTACACCTTC
TRBV5-1	TRBJ2-5	-	-	CASSYSGTPEETQYF	TGCGCCAGCAGCTACTCCGGGACCCCCGAAGAGACCCAGTACTTC
TRBV12-3/TRBV12-4	TRBJ1-5	-	once	CASTLTEGQPQHF	TGTGCCAGCACCCTGACAGAGGGTCAGCCCCAGCATTTT
TRBV25-1	TRBJ2-2	TRBD2	-	CASSETGTSGANTGELFF	TGTGCCAGCAGTGAGACCGGGACTAGCGGGGCGAACACCGGGGAGCTGTTTTTT
TRBV6-5	TRBJ2-3	-	-	CASRYPSTDTQYF	TGTGCCAGCCGGTATCCAAGCACAGATACGCAGTATTTT
TRBV9	TRBJ2-1	TRBD1	-	CASSAGQGAWNEQFF	TGTGCCAGCAGCGCCGGACAGGGGGCGTGGAATGAGCAGTTCTTC
TRBV4-1	TRBJ1-4	-	-	CASSHPNEKLFF	TGCGCCAGCAGCCACCCAAATGAAAAACTGTTTTTT
TRBV24-1	TRBJ1-5	TRBD1	-	CATSGHYRDSMYSNQPQHF	TGTGCCACCAGTGGTCATTACCGGGACAGCATGTATAGCAATCAGCCCCAGCATTTT
TRBV28	TRBJ1-4	TRBD1	-	CASSLARRGAGEKLFF	TGTGCCAGCAGTTTGGCTCGCAGGGGGGCTGGAGAAAAACTGTTTTTT
TRBV28	TRBJ1-6	TRBD1	-	CASSYQPGQGLISYNSPLHF	TGTGCCAGCAGTTACCAACCGGGACAGGGTTTGATCTCCTATAATTCACCCCTCCACTTT
TRBV7-9	TRBJ1-5	-	few	CASSRETNQPQHF	TGTGCCAGCAGCCGAGAGACCAATCAGCCCCAGCATTTT